There are a few counts of the clone carrying this T cell receptor beta chain. Other DNA variants within this sample encode the same CDR3. This entry is derived from a study of shared clonotypes between healthy human individuals. Clones were read by immunoSEQ multiplex PCR, and TCRdb kept only the in-frame ones, dropping some. The data contain approximately 2.1 million clones, 85% to 95% of them singletons. V lost 0 bases to trimming and J lost 1 base, with 7 bases between them. Germline CDR1 SGDLS, CDR2 YYNGEE. The CDR3 is 14 amino acids. This chain links TRBV9 with TRBJ2-5; tentatively, D is TRBD1 (6 bases). Sequencing was carried out using naive CD4+ T cells from PBMCs. Subset specified: CD45RA+ positively selected. The receptor's source is a man between 18 and 29 years old in good health. Some clones in this sample may be carry-over from other donors' samples. The CDR3 sequence: CASSVGTVQETQYF. CDR3 in DNA: TGTGCCAGCAGCGTAGGGACAGTCCAAGAGACCCAGTACTTC. The full variable domain, in which reference TRBV9 and TRBJ2-5 provide the parts outside the CDR3, is DSGVTQTPKHLITATGQRVTLRCSPRSGDLSVYWYQQSLDQGLQFLIQYYNGEERAKGNILERFSAQQFPDLHSELNLSSLELGDSALYFCASSVGTVQETQYFGPGTRLLVL.